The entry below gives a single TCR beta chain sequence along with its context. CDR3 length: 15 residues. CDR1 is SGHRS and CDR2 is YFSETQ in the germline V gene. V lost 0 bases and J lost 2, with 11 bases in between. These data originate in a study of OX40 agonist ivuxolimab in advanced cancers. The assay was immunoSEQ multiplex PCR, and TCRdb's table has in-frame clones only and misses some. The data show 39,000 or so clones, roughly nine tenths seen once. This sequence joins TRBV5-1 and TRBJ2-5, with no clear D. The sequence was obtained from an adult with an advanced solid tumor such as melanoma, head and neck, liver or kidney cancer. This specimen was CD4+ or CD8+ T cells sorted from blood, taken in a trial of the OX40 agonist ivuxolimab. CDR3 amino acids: CASSLGAIDQETQYF. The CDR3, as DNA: TGCGCCAGCAGCTTGGGCGCTATTGATCAAGAGACCCAGTACTTC.